This T cell receptor beta chain was recorded in a study of cytomegalovirus exposure and HLA in healthy donors. The CDR3 loop spans 11 amino acids. Trimming took off 5 bases at V and 4 bases at J, with 6 bases between the two ends. Germline lookup yields CDR1 MNHEY and CDR2 SVGAGI. With regard to this clone: Antigen unknown.

Study-wide results and caveats: Most TCR beta V segments were productive about 87% or about 30% of the time in an earlier analysis. In a later analysis, V- and J-gene trimming of beta chains associated with a DCLRE1C missense variant, replicated independently.

The PCR was carried out with 60 Vbeta primers and 13 Jbeta primers. Assay used: immunoSEQ multiplex PCR; TCRdb lists only in-frame clones, some missing. The table includes 250,000 to 350,000 clones, 75% to 90% detected once. The source is a man aged 35-49 years in good health and CMV-seropositive. This chain uses TRBV6-5 with TRBJ2-7; D unresolved. The sample consisted of PBMCs. This CDR3 reads CASSTGYEQYF. The CDR3 DNA follows: TGTGCCAGCAGTACGGGTTACGAGCAGTACTTC.